This TCR beta chain was sequenced during a study of blood T cell repertoires in COVID-19. Looked up from germline, CDR1 is SGHRS and CDR2 is YFSETQ. The CDR3 sequence is 13 residues long. After removal of 2 bases from V and 4 bases from J, the junction contained 2 bases not matched to a gene. Followed over time, Seattle patients had been enrolled while infection was active. The method was immunoSEQ multiplex PCR; TCRdb's version includes in-frame clones alone and lacks a portion of them. The sample lists roughly 90,000 clones; about 85% were seen once. V gene TRBV5-1 combines with J gene TRBJ1-1; the match to TRBD1 covers 7 bases. The specimen was peripheral blood. The TCR was taken from a woman aged 80 or over with COVID-19, enrolled during active disease. As DNA, the CDR3 is TGCGCCAGCAGCTTCAACAGGGGCACTGAAGCTTTCTTT. This encodes CASSFNRGTEAFF.